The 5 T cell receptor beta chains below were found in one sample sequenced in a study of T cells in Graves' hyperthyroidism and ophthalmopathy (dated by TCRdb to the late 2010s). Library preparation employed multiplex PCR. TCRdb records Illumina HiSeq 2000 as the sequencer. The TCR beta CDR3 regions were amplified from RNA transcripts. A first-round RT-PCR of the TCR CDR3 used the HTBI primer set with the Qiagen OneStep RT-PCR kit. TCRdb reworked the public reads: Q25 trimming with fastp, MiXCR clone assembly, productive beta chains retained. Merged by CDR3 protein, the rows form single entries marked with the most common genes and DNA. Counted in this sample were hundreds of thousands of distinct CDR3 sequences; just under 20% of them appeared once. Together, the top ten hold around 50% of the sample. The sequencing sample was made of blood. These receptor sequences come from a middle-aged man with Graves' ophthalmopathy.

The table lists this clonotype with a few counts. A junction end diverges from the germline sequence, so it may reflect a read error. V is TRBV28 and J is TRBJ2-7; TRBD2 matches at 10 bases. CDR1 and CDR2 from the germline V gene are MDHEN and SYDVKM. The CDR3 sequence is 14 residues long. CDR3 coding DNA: TGTGCCGGCAGACCTACTAGCGGGATGGGTGAGCAGTACTTC. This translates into CAGRPTSGMGEQYF.

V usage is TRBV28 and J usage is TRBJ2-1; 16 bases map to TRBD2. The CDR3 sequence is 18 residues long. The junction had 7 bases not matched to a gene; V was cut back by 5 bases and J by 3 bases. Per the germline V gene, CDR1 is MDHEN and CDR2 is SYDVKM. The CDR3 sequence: CASSPGTSGRAGYNEQFF. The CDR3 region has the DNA TGTGCCAGCAGTCCCGGGACTAGCGGGAGGGCCGGCTACAATGAGCAGTTCTTC.

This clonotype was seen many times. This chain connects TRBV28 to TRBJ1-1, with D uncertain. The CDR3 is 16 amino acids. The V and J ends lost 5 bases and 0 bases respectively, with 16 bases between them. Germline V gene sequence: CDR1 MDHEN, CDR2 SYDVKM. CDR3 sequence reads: CASSPPTLRMNTEAFF. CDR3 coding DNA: TGTGCCAGCAGTCCCCCGACGCTAAGGATGAACACTGAAGCTTTCTTT.

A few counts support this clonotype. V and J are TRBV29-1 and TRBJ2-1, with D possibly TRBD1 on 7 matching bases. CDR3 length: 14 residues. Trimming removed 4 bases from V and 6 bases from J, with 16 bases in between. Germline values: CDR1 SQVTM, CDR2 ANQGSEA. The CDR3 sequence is CSVARGTEGNEQFF. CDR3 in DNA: TGCAGCGTTGCCCGGGGGACAGAAGGCAATGAGCAGTTCTTC.

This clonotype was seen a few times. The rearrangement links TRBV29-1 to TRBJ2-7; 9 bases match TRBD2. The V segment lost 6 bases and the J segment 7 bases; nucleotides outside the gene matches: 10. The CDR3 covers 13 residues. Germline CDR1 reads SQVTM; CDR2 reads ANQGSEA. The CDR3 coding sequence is TGCAGCGTGATAGCGGGAGTAGAGGCTGAGCAGTACTTC. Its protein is CSVIAGVEAEQYF.